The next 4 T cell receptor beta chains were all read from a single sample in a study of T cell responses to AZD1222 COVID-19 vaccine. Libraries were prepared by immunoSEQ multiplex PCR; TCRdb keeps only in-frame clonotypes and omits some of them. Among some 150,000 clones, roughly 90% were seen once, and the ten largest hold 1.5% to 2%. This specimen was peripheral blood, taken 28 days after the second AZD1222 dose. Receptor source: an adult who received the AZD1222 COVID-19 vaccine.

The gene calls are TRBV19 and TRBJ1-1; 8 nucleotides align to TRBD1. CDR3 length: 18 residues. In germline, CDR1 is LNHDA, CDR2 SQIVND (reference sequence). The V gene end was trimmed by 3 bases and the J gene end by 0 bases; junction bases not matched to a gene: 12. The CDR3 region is CASSIGRDRPMMNTEAFF. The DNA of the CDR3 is TGTGCCAGTAGTATCGGGAGGGACAGGCCGATGATGAACACTGAAGCTTTCTTT.

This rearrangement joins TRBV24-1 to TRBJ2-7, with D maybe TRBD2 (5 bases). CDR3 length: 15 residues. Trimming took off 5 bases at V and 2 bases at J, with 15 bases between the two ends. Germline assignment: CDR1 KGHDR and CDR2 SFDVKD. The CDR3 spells CATSGGRRRPYEQYF. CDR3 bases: TGTGCCACCAGTGGAGGGAGACGGAGACCCTACGAGCAGTACTTC.

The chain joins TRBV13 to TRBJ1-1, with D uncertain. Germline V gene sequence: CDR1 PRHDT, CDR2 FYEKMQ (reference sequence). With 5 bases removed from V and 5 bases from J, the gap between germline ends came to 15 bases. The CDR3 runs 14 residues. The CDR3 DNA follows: TGTGCCAGCAGCCGACTGACGGTGGGGACTGAAGCTTTCTTT. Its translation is CASSRLTVGTEAFF.

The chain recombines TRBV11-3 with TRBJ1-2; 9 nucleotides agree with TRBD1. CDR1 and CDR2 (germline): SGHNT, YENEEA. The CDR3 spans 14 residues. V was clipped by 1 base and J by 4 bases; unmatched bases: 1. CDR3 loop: CASSLAGQGYGYTF. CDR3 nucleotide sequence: TGTGCCAGCAGCTTAGCGGGACAGGGCTATGGCTACACCTTC.